The 16 T cell receptor beta chains given below trace back to one sample, sequenced in a study of T-cell memory formation after mild COVID-19. TCRdb redid the calling of the 5' RACE reads with MiXCR, one entry per CDR3 protein. The sample has 250,000 to 350,000 distinct CDR3 sequences; around 15% are singletons. Sequencing was performed on PBMCs or a T cell subset sorted from them (not recorded which). The receptor set was obtained from a man between 18 and 35 years old who had mild COVID-19 (a few samples of this study predate the infection). Cell type and time point are not known.

This clonotype has a handful of counts. The genes are TRBV12-3 or TRBV12-4 and TRBJ1-1, with 7 positions matching TRBD1. V trimming: 7 bases; J trimming: 1 base; junction bases outside the gene matches: 6. This CDR3 spans 14 amino acids. DNA of the CDR3: TGTGCCAGCATTACGACAGGGTGGAACACTGAAGCTTTCTTT. Its translation: CASITTGWNTEAFF.

At least ten counts were recorded for this clonotype. CDR3 region: CASRGYNEQFF. The CDR3 DNA is TGCGCCAGCAGGGGCTACAATGAGCAGTTCTTC. This chain connects TRBV5-1 to TRBJ2-1; unclear D gene. This CDR3 is 11 amino acids long. Per the germline V gene, CDR1 is SGHRS and CDR2 is YFSETQ. V lost 5 bases, J lost 3 bases, and 3 bases lay in between.

This clonotype turned up a few times. The chain employs TRBV5-1 and TRBJ2-6; D gene uncertain. V lost 0 bases and J 0 bases, leaving 7 bases between the germline ends. The CDR3 spans 16 residues. Per the germline V gene, CDR1 is SGHRS and CDR2 is YFSETQ. The CDR3 spells CASSLGSHSGANVLTF. CDR3 nucleotides: TGCGCCAGCAGCTTGGGGAGCCACTCTGGGGCCAACGTCCTGACTTTC.

This chain uses TRBV12-3 or TRBV12-4 with TRBJ1-4; D is perhaps TRBD1 (5 bases). Trimming removed 7 bases at V and 0 bases at J, with 18 bases between. This CDR3 is built from 17 residues. CDR3: CASNIFSGTATNEKLFF. The CDR3 DNA reads TGTGCCAGCAATATTTTTTCCGGGACGGCAACTAATGAAAAACTGTTTTTT.

The chain is built from TRBV28 and TRBJ2-5, with D unresolved. Trimming shortened V by 5 bases and J by 2 bases, and 9 bases separated the two germline ends. This CDR3 is built from 13 residues. Per the germline V gene, CDR1 is MDHEN and CDR2 is SYDVKM. CDR3: CASSADGQETQYF. Written as DNA, the CDR3 is TGTGCCAGCAGTGCCGACGGTCAAGAGACCCAGTACTTC. Combining the CDR3 with reference TRBV28 and TRBJ2-5 gives the whole variable domain DVKVTQSSRYLVKRTGEKVFLECVQDMDHENMFWYRQDPGLGLRLIYFSYDVKMKEKGDIPEGYSVSREKKERFSLILESASTNQTSMYLCASSADGQETQYFGPGTRLLVL.

CDR3 coding DNA: TGTGCCAGCAGTGAATATCTGAGCTCCTATAATTCACCCCTCCACTTT. As protein: CASSEYLSSYNSPLHF. The chain combines TRBV6-1 with TRBJ1-6, with unresolved D. V was clipped by 2 bases and J by 0 bases, with 8 bases between them. Germline V gene data show CDR1 as MNHNS and CDR2 as SASEGT. This CDR3 spans 16 amino acids.

This clonotype was seen ten or more times. The rearrangement links TRBV12-3 or TRBV12-4 to TRBJ2-7, with D perhaps TRBD2 (8 bases). This CDR3 has 15 amino acids. V was pared by 5 bases and J by 0 bases, with 14 bases between. For the CDR3, the DNA is TGTGCCAGCAGTCCCGGGGGGGACAGCTCCTACGAGCAGTACTTC. Its translation is CASSPGGDSSYEQYF.

The V gene is TRBV6-1, the J gene TRBJ2-5; unclear D gene. The germline V gene encodes CDR1 MNHNS and CDR2 SASEGT. With 3 bases removed from V and 7 bases from J, the gap between germline ends came to 6 bases. The CDR3 covers 11 residues. The CDR3 DNA reads TGTGCCAGCAGTGAGTGGGTGACCCAGTACTTC. Translating it yields CASSEWVTQYF.

The rearrangement uses TRBV18 and TRBJ1-2, with D perhaps TRBD1 (6 bases). This CDR3 has 15 amino acids. Trimming stripped 3 bases from V and 8 bases from J, with 19 bases between. Germline CDR1 and CDR2: KGHSH and LQKENI. The CDR3 DNA is TGTGCCAGCTCACCGGGGCGGCGAACAGGGTACGGCTACACCTTC. This encodes CASSPGRRTGYGYTF.

In this sample, this clonotype turned up once. CDR3 in DNA: TGTGCCAGCAGTTCAGGGACACTTACCTACGAGCAGTACTTC. Translating gives CASSSGTLTYEQYF. This chain joins TRBV6-6 and TRBJ2-7, with a weak D call TRBD1 (6 bases). The V gene lost 4 bases and the J gene lost 2 bases, with 12 bases spanning the gap. CDR1 and CDR2 (germline): MNHNY, SVGAGI (reference sequence). The length of the CDR3 is 14 residues.

This clonotype has a count of ten or more. This sequence joins TRBV9 and TRBJ2-2, with D perhaps being TRBD1 or TRBD2 (6 bases each). Germline CDR1 is SGDLS and CDR2 is YYNGEE. The CDR3 is 16 amino acids. V was cut by 0 bases and J by 3 bases, with 12 bases left in between. CDR3 sequence reads: CASSVGIGGDTGELFF. CDR3 bases: TGTGCCAGCAGCGTAGGGATCGGGGGCGACACCGGGGAGCTGTTTTTT.

As DNA, the CDR3 is TGTGCCAGCAGTGACCGATATAGCAATCAGCCCCAGCATTTT. Protein: CASSDRYSNQPQHF. The chain uses TRBV2 and TRBJ1-5; D not resolved. Trimming left V 3 bases short and J 0 bases short, with 6 bases between. The CDR3 is 14 residues long. The germline V gene encodes CDR1 SNHLY and CDR2 FYNNEI.

CDR3 in amino acids: CASLPRGGGLDGEQYF. The CDR3 coding sequence is TGTGCCAGCCTTCCTCGAGGCGGGGGGCTCGATGGCGAGCAGTACTTC. The gene calls are TRBV7-2 and TRBJ2-7; 8 bases are shared with TRBD2. After removal of 8 bases from V and 6 bases from J, the junction contained 18 bases not matched to a gene. Germline V CDR1 and CDR2: SGHTA, FQGNSA. The CDR3 is 16 amino acids. Combining the CDR3 with reference TRBV7-2 and TRBJ2-7 gives the whole variable domain GAGVSQSPSNKVTEKGKDVELRCDPISGHTALYWYRQSLGQGLEFLIYFQGNSAPDKSGLPSDRFSAERTGGSVSTLTIQRTQQEDSAVYLCASLPRGGGLDGEQYFGPGTRLTVT.

This clonotype was seen a handful of times. The chain uses TRBV7-2 and TRBJ2-5; no definite D call. CDR3 length equals 15 residues. From germline, CDR1 is SGHTA and CDR2 FQGNSA. V was pared by 1 base and J by 1 base, with 10 bases between. The CDR3 reads CASSLGPLSQETQYF. CDR3 nucleotide sequence: TGTGCCAGCAGCTTAGGACCGTTGTCCCAAGAGACCCAGTACTTC. The full variable domain, in which reference TRBV7-2 and TRBJ2-5 provide the parts outside the CDR3, is GAGVSQSPSNKVTEKGKDVELRCDPISGHTALYWYRQSLGQGLEFLIYFQGNSAPDKSGLPSDRFSAERTGGSVSTLTIQRTQQEDSAVYLCASSLGPLSQETQYFGPGTRLLVL.

This rearrangement joins TRBV4-3 to TRBJ2-1; D is perhaps TRBD2 (6 bases). Trimming stripped 0 bases from V and 7 bases from J, with 16 bases between. The CDR3 runs 16 residues. Germline CDR1 and CDR2: LGHNA and YSLEER. CDR3 protein: CASSQDRGTRLNEQFF. As DNA, the CDR3 is TGCGCCAGCAGCCAAGATCGGGGGACCCGCTTAAATGAGCAGTTCTTC.

The CDR3 sequence: CSVRGAQYF. In DNA, the CDR3 is TGCAGCGTCCGAGGGGCCCAGTACTTC. The chain links TRBV29-1 to TRBJ2-5; the D gene could be TRBD1 or TRBD2 (5 bases each). The germline V and J ends were trimmed by 6 bases and 9 bases, with 8 bases remaining between them. Per germline, CDR1 SQVTM and CDR2 ANQGSEA. The CDR3 is 9 amino acids.